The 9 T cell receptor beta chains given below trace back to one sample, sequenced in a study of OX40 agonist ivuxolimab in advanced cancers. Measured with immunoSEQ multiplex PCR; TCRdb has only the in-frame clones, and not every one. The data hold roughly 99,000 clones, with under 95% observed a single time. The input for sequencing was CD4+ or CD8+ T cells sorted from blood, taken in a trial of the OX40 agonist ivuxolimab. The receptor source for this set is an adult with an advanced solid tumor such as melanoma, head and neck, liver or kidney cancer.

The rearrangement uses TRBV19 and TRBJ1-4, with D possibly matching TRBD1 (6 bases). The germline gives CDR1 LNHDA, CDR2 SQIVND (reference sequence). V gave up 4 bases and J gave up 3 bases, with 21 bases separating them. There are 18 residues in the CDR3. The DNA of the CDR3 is TGTGCCAGTAGTACTCGACATTTAACAGGGTCTTCTAATGAAAAACTGTTTTTT. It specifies CASSTRHLTGSSNEKLFF.

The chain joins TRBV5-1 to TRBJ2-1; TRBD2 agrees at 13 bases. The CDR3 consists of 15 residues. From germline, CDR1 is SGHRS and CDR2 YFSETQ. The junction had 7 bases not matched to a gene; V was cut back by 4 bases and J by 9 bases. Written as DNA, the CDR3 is TGCGCCAGCAGCCCAGGACTAGCGGGAGTAGGTGAGCAGTTCTTC. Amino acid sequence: CASSPGLAGVGEQFF. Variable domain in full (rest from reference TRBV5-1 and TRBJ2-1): KAGVTQTPRYLIKTRGQQVTLSCSPISGHRSVSWYQQTPGQGLQFLFEYFSETQRNKGNFPGRFSGRQFSNSRSEMNVSTLELGDSALYLCASSPGLAGVGEQFFGPGTRLTVL.

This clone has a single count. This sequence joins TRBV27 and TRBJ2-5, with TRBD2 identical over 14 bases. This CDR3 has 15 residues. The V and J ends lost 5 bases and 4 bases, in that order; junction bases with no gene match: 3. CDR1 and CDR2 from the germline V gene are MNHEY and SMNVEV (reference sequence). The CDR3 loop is CASSMGLAGAETQYF. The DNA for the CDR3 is TGTGCCAGCAGTATGGGACTAGCGGGAGCAGAGACCCAGTACTTC.

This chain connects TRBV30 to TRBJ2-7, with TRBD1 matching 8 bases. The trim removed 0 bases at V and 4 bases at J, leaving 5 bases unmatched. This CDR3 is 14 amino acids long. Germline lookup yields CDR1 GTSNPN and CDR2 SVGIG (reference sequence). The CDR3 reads CAWSVAGGNYEQYF. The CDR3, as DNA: TGTGCCTGGAGTGTTGCAGGGGGCAATTACGAGCAGTACTTC.

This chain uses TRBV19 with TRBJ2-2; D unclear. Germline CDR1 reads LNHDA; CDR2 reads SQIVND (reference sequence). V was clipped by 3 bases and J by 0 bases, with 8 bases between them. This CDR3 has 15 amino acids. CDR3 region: CASSMDGANTGELFF. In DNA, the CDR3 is TGTGCCAGTAGTATGGACGGAGCGAACACCGGGGAGCTGTTTTTT.

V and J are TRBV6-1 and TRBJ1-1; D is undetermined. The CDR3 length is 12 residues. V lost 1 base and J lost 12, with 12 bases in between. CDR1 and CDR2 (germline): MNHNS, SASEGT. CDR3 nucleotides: TGTGCCAGCAGTGAAGGTGGCACAAAACCTTTCTTT. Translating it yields CASSEGGTKPFF.

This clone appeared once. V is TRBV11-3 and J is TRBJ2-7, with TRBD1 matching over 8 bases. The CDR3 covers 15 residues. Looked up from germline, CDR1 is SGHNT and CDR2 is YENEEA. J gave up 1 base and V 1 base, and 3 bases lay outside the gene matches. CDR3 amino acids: CASSLGQGPSYEQYF. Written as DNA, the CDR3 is TGTGCCAGCAGCTTAGGACAGGGGCCATCCTACGAGCAGTACTTC. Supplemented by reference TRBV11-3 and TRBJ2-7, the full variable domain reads EAGVVQSPRYKIIEKKQPVAFWCNPISGHNTLYWYLQNLGQGPELLIRYENEEAVDDSQLPKDRFSAERLKGVDSTLKIQPAELGDSAVYLCASSLGQGPSYEQYFGPGTRLTVT.

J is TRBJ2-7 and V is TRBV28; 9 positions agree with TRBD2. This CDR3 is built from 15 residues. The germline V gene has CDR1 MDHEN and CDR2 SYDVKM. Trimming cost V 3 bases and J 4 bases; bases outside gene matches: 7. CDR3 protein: CASSLGGTSTYEQYF. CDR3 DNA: TGTGCCAGCAGTTTGGGCGGGACTAGCACTTACGAGCAGTACTTC.

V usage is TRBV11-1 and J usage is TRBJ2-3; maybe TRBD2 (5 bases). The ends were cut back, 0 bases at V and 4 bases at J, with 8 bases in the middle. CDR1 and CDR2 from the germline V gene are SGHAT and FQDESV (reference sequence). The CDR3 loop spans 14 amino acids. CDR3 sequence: CASSLARAADTQYF. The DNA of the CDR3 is TGTGCCAGCAGCTTAGCGCGGGCAGCAGATACGCAGTATTTT.